These 5 T cell receptor beta chains originate from one sample sequenced in a study of blood T cell repertoires in COVID-19. The protocol was immunoSEQ multiplex PCR, while the TCRdb copy is restricted to in-frame clones and leaves out a portion. The sample lists 250,000 or so clones, approximately 83% occurring once. The sample comprised peripheral blood. These receptors came from a young man who had recovered from COVID-19.

The chain uses TRBV5-1 and TRBJ2-3; D is unclear. This CDR3 is built from 14 residues. CDR1 and CDR2 from the germline V gene are SGHRS and YFSETQ. Trimming stripped 0 bases from V and 4 bases from J, with 9 bases between. CDR3 DNA: TGCGCCAGCAGCTTGGGAAGGAGCCCAGATACGCAGTATTTT. This sequence encodes CASSLGRSPDTQYF. The full variable domain, its missing parts supplied by reference TRBV5-1 and TRBJ2-3, is KAGVTQTPRYLIKTRGQQVTLSCSPISGHRSVSWYQQTPGQGLQFLFEYFSETQRNKGNFPGRFSGRQFSNSRSEMNVSTLELGDSALYLCASSLGRSPDTQYFGPGTRLTVL.

CDR3 nucleotides: TGTGCCAGCAGCTTAATTAGGGGGCTGGAGACCCAGTACTTC. Translating gives CASSLIRGLETQYF. The chain recombines TRBV7-9 with TRBJ2-5, with 7 positions matching TRBD1. CDR3 size: 14 residues. Unmatched junction bases numbered 5, after V lost 2 bases and J lost 5 bases. Germline V gives CDR1 SEHNR, CDR2 FQNEAQ (reference sequence).

Written as DNA, the CDR3 is TGTGCCAGCAGCTTGGGTACTCCAAATGAGCAGTTCTTC. Protein sequence: CASSLGTPNEQFF. The chain links TRBV5-6 to TRBJ2-1; no clear D gene. This CDR3 spans 13 amino acids. V shed 0 bases and J shed 7 bases, with 8 bases lying between them. Germline CDR1 is SGHDT and CDR2 is YYEEEE.

This clone was observed a few times. The V call is TRBV3-1 (or the pseudogene TRBV3-2), the J call TRBJ2-1, with D possibly matching TRBD2 (6 bases). Germline CDR1 LGHDT, CDR2 YNNKEL (reference sequence). The CDR3 covers 14 residues. Trimming shortened V by 4 bases and J by 9 bases, and 16 bases separated the two germline ends. CDR3 sequence reads: CASSPLTRSVEQFF. Here the CDR3 DNA reads TGTGCCAGCAGCCCTCTGACTAGGTCGGTTGAGCAGTTCTTC.

The chain links TRBV11-2 to TRBJ1-1; TRBD1 is a possible D gene (5 bases). The ends were cut back, 2 bases at V and 5 bases at J, with 15 bases in the middle. The CDR3 sequence is 15 residues long. In germline, CDR1 is SGHAT, CDR2 FQNNGV. CDR3 DNA: TGTGCCAGCAGCTTAAGTTCGGGCGGGGGGACTGAAGCTTTCTTT. It codes for CASSLSSGGGTEAFF. The whole variable domain, filled in from reference TRBV11-2 and TRBJ1-1, reads EAGVAQSPRYKIIEKRQSVAFWCNPISGHATLYWYQQILGQGPKLLIQFQNNGVVDDSQLPKDRFSAERLKGVDSTLKIQPAKLEDSAVYLCASSLSSGGGTEAFFGQGTRLTVV.